Following are 20 T cell receptor beta chains from one sample sequenced in a study of blood T cell repertoires in COVID-19. Profiled with immunoSEQ multiplex PCR; TCRdb holds only in-frame clones, not every one. The table lists roughly 97,000 clones, approximately 87% of them singletons, with roughly 15% in the top ten. The sample consisted of peripheral blood. These receptors came from a man aged 50 to 60 with acute or convalescent COVID-19.

This chain joins TRBV5-1 and TRBJ2-2, with D perhaps matching TRBD2 (5 bases). V lost 5 bases, J lost 5 bases, and 16 bases lay in between. Per the germline V gene, CDR1 is SGHRS and CDR2 is YFSETQ. This CDR3 comprises 15 residues. The CDR3 loop is CASRNGLAITGELFF. CDR3 nucleotides: TGCGCCAGCAGGAACGGACTGGCGATTACCGGGGAGCTGTTTTTT. The full variable domain, completed using reference TRBV5-1 and TRBJ2-2, is KAGVTQTPRYLIKTRGQQVTLSCSPISGHRSVSWYQQTPGQGLQFLFEYFSETQRNKGNFPGRFSGRQFSNSRSEMNVSTLELGDSALYLCASRNGLAITGELFFGEGSRLTVL.

J is TRBJ2-3 and V is TRBV7-6; 7 nucleotides line up with TRBD2. The V and J ends lost 11 bases and 4 bases, in that order; junction bases with no gene match: 18. There are 16 residues in the CDR3. Germline V gives CDR1 SGHVS, CDR2 FNYEAQ. The DNA for the CDR3 is TGTGCCCGCTTTACGGTGGCGGGAGAGCCCGCAGATACGCAGTATTTT. Translation: CARFTVAGEPADTQYF. Full variable domain (remainder filled in from reference TRBV7-6 and TRBJ2-3): GAGVSQSPRYKVTKRGQDVALRCDPISGHVSLYWYRQALGQGPEFLTYFNYEAQQDKSGLPNDRFSAERPEGSISTLTIQRTEQRDSAMYRCARFTVAGEPADTQYFGPGTRLTVL.

The chain is built from TRBV28 and TRBJ1-5; D is possibly TRBD1 (6 bases). Trimming pared 3 bases from V and 3 bases from J, leaving 12 bases between. Germline V gene data show CDR1 as MDHEN and CDR2 as SYDVKM. The CDR3 loop spans 15 amino acids. The CDR3 DNA is TGTGCCAGCAGTTTGTCAGCAGGGGTCAATCAGCCCCAGCATTTT. It specifies CASSLSAGVNQPQHF.

This clone came up a few times. This chain links TRBV5-4 with TRBJ2-7, with 13 bases that match TRBD2. The CDR3 has 15 amino acids. V was pared by 7 bases and J by 4 bases, with 8 bases of the junction left unmatched. CDR1 and CDR2 from the germline V gene are SGHNT and YYREEE (reference sequence). The DNA for the CDR3 is TGTGCCAGCCATGGCGGGACTAGCGGGATTTACGAGCAGTACTTC. This sequence encodes CASHGGTSGIYEQYF.

The rearrangement uses TRBV29-1 and TRBJ1-2; 11 bases map to TRBD1. The CDR3 is 14 residues long. The ends lost 4 bases at V and 7 bases at J; junction bases unmatched: 8. The V gene's germline CDR1 is SQVTM and CDR2 ANQGSEA. The CDR3 sequence: CSVARRTGGFGYTF. The CDR3 DNA is TGCAGCGTTGCCAGGAGGACAGGGGGCTTTGGCTACACCTTC.

The V call is TRBV4-1, the J call TRBJ2-7; 7 positions agree with TRBD1. V dropped 4 bases and J dropped 2; count of bases not matched to a gene: 8. The CDR3 has 15 amino acids. Germline CDR1 MGHRA, CDR2 YSYEKL. The CDR3, as DNA: TGCGCCAGCAGCCGACCCGGGACAGTTACCTACGAGCAGTACTTC. This translates into CASSRPGTVTYEQYF.

J is TRBJ2-7 and V is TRBV6-1, with D tentatively TRBD1 (5 bases). The CDR3 is 15 residues long. Deletions cut 0 bases from V and 6 bases from J, with 15 bases between. CDR1 is MNHNS, CDR2 SASEGT, per germline. CDR3 coding DNA: TGTGCCAGCAGTGAAGCGCTAAGATCCAGGGCCGAGCAGTACTTC. Amino acid sequence: CASSEALRSRAEQYF.

The chain uses TRBV19 and TRBJ2-3; 8 bases are a match to TRBD1. With V trimmed by 5 bases and J by 2 bases, 6 bases remained unmatched. Looked up from germline, CDR1 is LNHDA and CDR2 is SQIVND (reference sequence). The CDR3 contains 15 residues. The CDR3 coding sequence is TGTGCCAGTAGTCCGAGACAGGGGATCACAGATACGCAGTATTTT. It is translated as CASSPRQGITDTQYF.

V is TRBV5-1 and J is TRBJ2-2, with 13 nucleotides matching TRBD2. This CDR3 spans 19 amino acids. J was trimmed by 1 base and V by 3 bases; bases with no gene match: 9. Germline values: CDR1 SGHRS, CDR2 YFSETQ. The CDR3 sequence: CASSWTSGSISGNTGELFF. DNA of the CDR3: TGCGCCAGCAGCTGGACTAGCGGGAGCATCTCCGGGAACACCGGGGAGCTGTTTTTT.

This rearrangement joins TRBV5-6 to TRBJ2-1, with 7 bases fitting TRBD2. Germline V lookup: CDR1 SGHDT, CDR2 YYEEEE. The CDR3 sequence is 14 residues long. Unmatched junction bases numbered 4, after V lost 0 bases and J lost 7 bases. CDR3 coding DNA: TGTGCCAGCAGCTTGGTTCCAGCGGGAAATGAGCAGTTCTTC. Translating it yields CASSLVPAGNEQFF.

This chain uses TRBV21-1 with TRBJ2-5; the DNA was not used to check the table's D call, TRBD2. TRBV21-1 is termed a pseudogene. This CDR3 has 17 amino acids. The CDR3 DNA sequence: TGTGCCAGCAGCAAAGGGTGGTCTAGCCTAAACCAAGAGACCCAGTACTTC. Protein sequence: CASSKGWSSLNQETQYF.

Here the CDR3 reads CASSRDGVNSPLHF. The CDR3 DNA follows: TGCGCCAGCAGCCGAGACGGGGTTAATTCACCCCTCCACTTT. This sequence joins TRBV5-1 and TRBJ1-6; no definite D call. CDR3 length equals 14 residues. Germline V CDR1 and CDR2: SGHRS, YFSETQ. V was cut by 4 bases and J by 6 bases, with 11 bases left in between. The full variable domain, completed using reference TRBV5-1 and TRBJ1-6, is KAGVTQTPRYLIKTRGQQVTLSCSPISGHRSVSWYQQTPGQGLQFLFEYFSETQRNKGNFPGRFSGRQFSNSRSEMNVSTLELGDSALYLCASSRDGVNSPLHFGNGTRLTVT.

This chain connects TRBV27 to TRBJ2-5; tentative D call: TRBD2 (6 bases). The CDR3 is 16 amino acids. With 4 bases removed from V and 2 bases from J, the gap between germline ends came to 17 bases. Germline values: CDR1 MNHEY, CDR2 SMNVEV (reference sequence). The CDR3 loop reads CASSSRATRGQETQYF. The CDR3 nucleotides are TGTGCCAGCAGTTCCCGGGCAACCCGGGGGCAAGAGACCCAGTACTTC.

The V call is TRBV6-6, the J call TRBJ1-1; D call uncertain. V lost 5 bases and J 0 bases, leaving 10 bases between the germline ends. The CDR3 totals 14 residues. Germline values: CDR1 MNHNY, CDR2 SVGAGI (reference sequence). The CDR3 DNA sequence: TGTGCCAGCAGTCCGAACTCCTTGAACACTGAAGCTTTCTTT. It translates to CASSPNSLNTEAFF.

The chain has TRBV5-4 and TRBJ2-3; 7 nucleotides align to TRBD2. The CDR3 is 19 residues long. V gave up 6 bases and J gave up 2 bases; unmatched junction bases: 21. Germline V lookup: CDR1 SGHNT, CDR2 YYREEE (reference sequence). The CDR3 protein is CASTWGVTSRREPTDTQYF. The CDR3 DNA is TGTGCCAGCACTTGGGGGGTGACTAGCCGGAGGGAGCCCACAGATACGCAGTATTTT.

This chain connects TRBV6-6 to TRBJ2-7; TRBD1 might be the D (6 bases). Germline lookup yields CDR1 MNHNY and CDR2 SVGAGI (reference sequence). The CDR3 extends over 14 amino acids. The V end lost 4 bases, the J end lost 5 bases, and 15 bases lay between the germline ends. CDR3 nucleotide sequence: TGTGCCAGCAGTTTTGGACCGACAGGCAACGAGCAGTACTTC. Protein product: CASSFGPTGNEQYF.

The gene calls are TRBV11-1 and TRBJ1-1; D not resolved. Germline CDR1 is SGHAT and CDR2 is FQDESV (reference sequence). The V gene lost 5 bases and the J gene lost 6 bases, with 16 bases spanning the gap. This CDR3 has 14 amino acids. Written as DNA, the CDR3 is TGTGCCAGCAGCCCCTGGGCCAGCTACCCTGAAGCTTTCTTT. Its translation is CASSPWASYPEAFF.

The J gene is TRBJ2-3, the V gene TRBV25-1, with D perhaps matching TRBD2 (5 bases). Germline-derived CDR1 and CDR2 are MGHDK and SYGVNS. Between the trimmed V and J ends, which lost 1 base and 3 bases, there was a span of 20 bases. CDR3 length equals 18 residues. CDR3 DNA sequence: TGTGCCAGCAGTGAATCACCCCCCTTGGGGAGTCTTACAGATACGCAGTATTTT. This sequence encodes CASSESPPLGSLTDTQYF. Drawing the rest from reference TRBV25-1 and TRBJ2-3, the complete variable domain is EADIYQTPRYLVIGTGKKITLECSQTMGHDKMYWYQQDPGMELHLIHYSYGVNSTEKGDLSSESTVSRIRTEHFPLTLESARPSHTSQYLCASSESPPLGSLTDTQYFGPGTRLTVL.

This clone was observed a few times. The chain joins TRBV7-2 to TRBJ1-6; D remains ambiguous. This CDR3 has 15 amino acids. Trimming left V 4 bases short and J 9 bases short, with 16 bases between. CDR1 and CDR2 from the germline V gene are SGHTA and FQGNSA. For the CDR3, the DNA is TGTGCCAGCAGCTCTGGGTGGAGGCTTGGTTCACCCCTCCACTTT. Its protein is CASSSGWRLGSPLHF.

The chain recombines TRBV4-2 with TRBJ1-1; 7 positions agree with TRBD1. V gave up 2 bases and J gave up 0 bases; unmatched junction bases: 6. Looked up from germline, CDR1 is LGHNA and CDR2 is YNFKEQ. This CDR3 region has 16 residues. CDR3 coding DNA: TGTGCCAGCAGCCAAACAGGGGATATCATGAACACTGAAGCTTTCTTT. Translated, it gives CASSQTGDIMNTEAFF.